These 5 T cell receptor beta chains share one sample of origin, sequenced in a study of shared clonotypes between healthy human individuals. The repertoire was sequenced with immunoSEQ multiplex PCR; TCRdb's copy has only in-frame clones and lacks some. The data show under 2,500,000 clones, with almost 96% seen just once and approximately 0.13% held by the top ten. The material sequenced was naive CD4+ T cells sorted from blood. Noted subset: CD45RA+ positively selected. These TCRs come from a young man in good health.

The CDR3 nucleotides read TGCGCCAGCAGCCAAGGGGCCCTCCCAACTAATGAAAAACTGTTTTTT. Its protein product is CASSQGALPTNEKLFF. V gene TRBV4-3 combines with J gene TRBJ1-4; the D is unclear. Germline CDR1 is LGHNA and CDR2 is YSLEER. Trimming took 1 base from V and 0 from J, leaving 9 bases between them. The CDR3 length is 16 residues.

This clone came up once. The V call is TRBV11-2, the J call TRBJ1-2; a possible D gene is TRBD1 (5 bases). Trimming took off 4 bases at V and 6 bases at J, with 15 bases between the two ends. Germline V gene sequence: CDR1 SGHAT, CDR2 FQNNGV. The CDR3 is 14 residues long. The chain's CDR3 is CASSSHRSSHGYTF. The CDR3 bases are TGTGCCAGCAGCTCCCACAGGTCCTCCCATGGCTACACCTTC.

V gene TRBV5-1 combines with J gene TRBJ2-7; 11 bases are shared with TRBD2. This CDR3 comprises 16 residues. V lost 3 bases and J lost 1; bases outside the gene matches: 6. CDR1 is SGHRS, CDR2 YFSETQ, per germline. The CDR3 nucleotides read TGCGCCAGCAGCTCTCTGACTAGCGGGGCTTCCTACGAGCAGTACTTC. Translated: CASSSLTSGASYEQYF. The full variable domain, with the rest looked up from reference TRBV5-1 and TRBJ2-7, is KAGVTQTPRYLIKTRGQQVTLSCSPISGHRSVSWYQQTPGQGLQFLFEYFSETQRNKGNFPGRFSGRQFSNSRSEMNVSTLELGDSALYLCASSSLTSGASYEQYFGPGTRLTVT.

The V call is TRBV4-3, the J call TRBJ2-1; 8 positions match TRBD2. V lost 3 bases, J lost 4 bases, and 8 bases stayed unmatched. The CDR3 totals 16 residues. Per the germline V gene, CDR1 is LGHNA and CDR2 is YSLEER. This CDR3 is CASSQGSGLVYNEQFF. For the CDR3, the DNA is TGCGCCAGCAGCCAGGGTTCGGGACTAGTATACAATGAGCAGTTCTTC.

This clone has just one count. V usage is TRBV27 and J usage is TRBJ2-7; tentatively, D is TRBD2 (6 bases). The ends were cut back, 0 bases at V and 4 bases at J, with 16 bases in the middle. Germline CDR1 reads MNHEY; CDR2 reads SMNVEV (reference sequence). The CDR3 extends over 16 amino acids. In DNA, the CDR3 is TGTGCCAGCAGTTTATCAGGGCCCGGGGGAGGTTACGAGCAGTACTTC. Translating it yields CASSLSGPGGGYEQYF.